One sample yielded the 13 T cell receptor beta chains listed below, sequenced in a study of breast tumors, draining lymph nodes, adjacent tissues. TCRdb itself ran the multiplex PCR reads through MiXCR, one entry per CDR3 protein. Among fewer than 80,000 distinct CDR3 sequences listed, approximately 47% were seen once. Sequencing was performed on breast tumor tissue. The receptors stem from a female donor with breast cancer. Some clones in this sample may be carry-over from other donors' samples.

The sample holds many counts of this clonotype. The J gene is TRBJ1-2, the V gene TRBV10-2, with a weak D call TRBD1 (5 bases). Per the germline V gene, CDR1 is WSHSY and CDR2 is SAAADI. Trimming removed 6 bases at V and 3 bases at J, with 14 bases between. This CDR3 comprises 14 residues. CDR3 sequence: CASREGTPDYGYTF. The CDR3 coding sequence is TGCGCCAGCAGGGAAGGGACCCCCGACTATGGCTACACCTTC.

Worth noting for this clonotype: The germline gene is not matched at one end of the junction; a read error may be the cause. Here the CDR3 DNA reads TGTGCCAGCAGTTTGGAGGAGATCCAGTACTTC. It is translated as CASSLEEIQYF. The chain employs TRBV12-5 and TRBJ2-5; a weak D match, TRBD2 (5 bases). The CDR3 sequence is 11 residues long. The germline CDR1 and CDR2 sequences are LGHNT and FRNRAP.

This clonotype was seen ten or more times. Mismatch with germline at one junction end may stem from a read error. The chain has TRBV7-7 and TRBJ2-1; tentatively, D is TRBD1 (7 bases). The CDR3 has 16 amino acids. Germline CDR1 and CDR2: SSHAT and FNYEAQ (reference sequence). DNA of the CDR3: TGTGCTAGCAGCTTACTGAAAACAGGGGACTTAGATGAGCAGTTCTTC. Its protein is CASSLLKTGDLDEQFF.

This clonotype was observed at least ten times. Here the CDR3 reads CASSASVQGSRNSPLHF. CDR3 coding DNA: TGTGCCAGCAGCGCCTCCGTACAGGGGAGTAGAAATTCACCCCTCCACTTT. The rearrangement joins TRBV9 to TRBJ1-6; 7 positions agree with TRBD1. V lost 3 bases to trimming and J lost 7 bases; unmatched junction nucleotides: 13. This CDR3 spans 17 amino acids. Germline V gene data show CDR1 as SGDLS and CDR2 as YYNGEE.

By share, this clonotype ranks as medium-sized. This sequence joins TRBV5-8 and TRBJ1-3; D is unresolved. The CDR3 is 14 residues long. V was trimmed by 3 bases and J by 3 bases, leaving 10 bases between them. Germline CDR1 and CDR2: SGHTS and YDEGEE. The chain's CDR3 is CASSSTRSGNTIYF. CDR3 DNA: TGTGCCAGCAGCTCCACCCGCAGTGGAAACACCATATATTTT. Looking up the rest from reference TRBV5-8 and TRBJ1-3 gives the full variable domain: EAGVTQSPTHLIKTRGQQATLRCSPISGHTSVYWYQQALGLGLQFLLWYDEGEERNRGNFPPRFSGRQFPNYSSELNVNALELEDSALYLCASSSTRSGNTIYFGEGSWLTVV.

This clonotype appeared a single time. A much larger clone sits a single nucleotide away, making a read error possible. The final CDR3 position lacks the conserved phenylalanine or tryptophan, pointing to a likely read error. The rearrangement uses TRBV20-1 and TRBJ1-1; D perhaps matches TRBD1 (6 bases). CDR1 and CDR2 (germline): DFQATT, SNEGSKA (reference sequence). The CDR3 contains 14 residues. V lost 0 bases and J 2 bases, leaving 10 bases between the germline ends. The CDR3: CSAREPQGNTEAFL. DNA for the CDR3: TGCAGTGCTAGAGAACCACAGGGAAACACTGAAGCTTTCCTT.

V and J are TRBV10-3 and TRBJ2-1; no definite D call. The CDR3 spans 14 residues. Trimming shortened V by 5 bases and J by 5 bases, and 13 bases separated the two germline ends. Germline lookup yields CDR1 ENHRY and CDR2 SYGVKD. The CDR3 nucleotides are TGTGCCATCAGTCCTTATAGTACGAACAATGAGCAGTTCTTC. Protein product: CAISPYSTNNEQFF.

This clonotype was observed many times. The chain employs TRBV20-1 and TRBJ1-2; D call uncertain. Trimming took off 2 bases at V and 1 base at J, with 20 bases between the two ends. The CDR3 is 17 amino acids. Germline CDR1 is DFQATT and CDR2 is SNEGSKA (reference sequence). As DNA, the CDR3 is TGCAGTGCTAGAAATACGGTCGGCGGAGCGGGTAACTATGGCTACACCTTC. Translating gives CSARNTVGGAGNYGYTF.

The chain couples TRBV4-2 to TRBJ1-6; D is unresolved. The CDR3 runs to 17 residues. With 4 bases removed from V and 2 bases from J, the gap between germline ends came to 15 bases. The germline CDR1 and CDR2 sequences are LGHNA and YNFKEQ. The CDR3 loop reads CASSPERVQAYNSPLHF. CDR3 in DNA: TGTGCCAGCAGCCCTGAACGGGTCCAGGCCTATAATTCACCCCTCCACTTT.

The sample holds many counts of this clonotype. This CDR3 reads CATQRIKSTDTQYF. The CDR3 region has the DNA TGTGCCACTCAGAGGATAAAGAGCACAGATACGCAGTATTTT. This rearrangement joins TRBV2 to TRBJ2-3; D remains unclear. The CDR3 is made up of 14 amino acids. Trimming removed 10 bases at V and 0 bases at J, with 14 bases between. Germline values: CDR1 SNHLY, CDR2 FYNNEI.

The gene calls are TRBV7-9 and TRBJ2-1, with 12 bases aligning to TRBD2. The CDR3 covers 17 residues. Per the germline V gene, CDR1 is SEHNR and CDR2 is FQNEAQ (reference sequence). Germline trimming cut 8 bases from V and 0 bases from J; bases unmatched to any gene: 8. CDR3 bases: TGTGCCAGCGGCCCCTCGACTAGCGGGAGCTCCTACAATGAGCAGTTCTTC. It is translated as CASGPSTSGSSYNEQFF.

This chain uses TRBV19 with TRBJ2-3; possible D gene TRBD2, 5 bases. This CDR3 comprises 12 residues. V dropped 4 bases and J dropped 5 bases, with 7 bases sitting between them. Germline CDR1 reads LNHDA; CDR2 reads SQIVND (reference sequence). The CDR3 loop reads CASSRAGDTQYF. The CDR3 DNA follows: TGTGCCAGTAGTAGGGCGGGAGATACGCAGTATTTT.

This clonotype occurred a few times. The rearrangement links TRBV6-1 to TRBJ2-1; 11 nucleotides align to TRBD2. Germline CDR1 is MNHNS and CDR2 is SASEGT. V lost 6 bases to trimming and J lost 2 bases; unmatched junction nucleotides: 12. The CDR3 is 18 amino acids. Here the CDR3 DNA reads TGTGCCAGCAGAATTCATCACCTAGCGGGGGGCCCCTACAATGAGCAGTTCTTC. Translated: CASRIHHLAGGPYNEQFF.